This TCR beta chain derives from a study of CD8 T cells in ankylosing spondylitis. V lost 3 bases and J lost 1; bases outside the gene matches: 7. The CDR3 is 17 residues long. From germline, CDR1 is SGHTA and CDR2 FQGNSA. This clonotype has just a few counts. TCRdb re-analysed the 5' RACE reads in MiXCR, keeping a single row per CDR3 protein. In the table there are about 240,000 distinct CDR3 sequences, around 7.8% of which are singletons. This sequence joins TRBV7-2 and TRBJ2-4, with TRBD1 matching over 9 bases. The origin of this receptor is a male donor with ankylosing spondylitis or in good health (not recorded which). Material: blood, either unsorted or a sorted T cell fraction (not recorded which). CDR3 nucleotide sequence: TGTGCCAGCAGCTTCCCAGTACAGGGGGCGGCCAAAAACATTCAGTACTTC. Translated: CASSFPVQGAAKNIQYF.